This T cell receptor beta chain was observed in a study of blood T cell repertoires in COVID-19. Study in general: From the United States, Italy and Spain came samples of acute and convalescent COVID-19. PBMCs, B-cell-depleted T cells, or T cells were the source of the cDNA or gDNA that made up the material.

A Seattle source enrolled patients during active infection and followed them longitudinally. Profiled with immunoSEQ multiplex PCR; TCRdb holds only in-frame clones, not every one. The data hold 200,000 to 250,000 clones, with roughly nine tenths observed a single time. V was clipped by 6 bases and J by 8 bases, with 16 bases between them. The CDR3 is 12 amino acids. Germline V CDR1 and CDR2: SQVTM, ANQGSEA. The sequenced material came from peripheral blood. This chain uses TRBV29-1 with TRBJ1-2; the D gene is possibly TRBD1 (5 bases). The TCR was taken from a woman aged 50 to 65 with COVID-19, enrolled during active disease. The CDR3 sequence: CSVRLGGEGYTF. The CDR3 DNA is TGCAGCGTGCGTCTGGGGGGTGAAGGCTACACCTTC.